A selection of T cell receptor beta chains follows, all from one sample in a study of beta chain features in type 1 diabetes. The assay was immunoSEQ multiplex PCR, and TCRdb's table has in-frame clones only and misses some. The table has roughly 310,000 clones, approximately 10% seen once. Sequenced: naive CD4+ T cells from blood. The receptors stem from a woman in her thirties in good health. Both conserved end residues are part of each CDR3. Fields, in order: D gene, V gene, J gene, CDR3 protein. The D gene is left open where the match is weak.

TRBD2	TRBV28	TRBJ2-1	CASSFRLAGAWQFF
.	TRBV29-1	TRBJ1-2	CSVDTDGYTF
TRBD1	TRBV27	.	CASSTSTGGEQYF
.	TRBV4-2	TRBJ2-7	CASSQGKDLSSYEQYF
TRBD1	TRBV18	TRBJ2-1	CASSQQDREIIF
TRBD1	TRBV7-2	TRBJ1-2	CASTRDRAGYTF
TRBD1	TRBV6-5	TRBJ2-7	CASQGTGGGEQYF
.	TRBV30	TRBJ2-5	CAWSRGYQETQYF
TRBD1	TRBV7-2	TRBJ1-5	CASSSQTGTQPQHF
.	TRBV19	TRBJ2-5	CASTPGLRHQETQYF
.	TRBV23-1	TRBJ2-1	CASSQGDEQFF
TRBD2	TRBV5-1	TRBJ2-7	CASYISGNNEQYF
TRBD2	TRBV29-1	TRBJ2-7	CSVGASGIYEQYF
.	TRBV7-2	TRBJ2-5	CASSLLGYQETQYF
TRBD2	TRBV7-3	TRBJ2-1	CASSLTASGRNNEQFF